These T cell receptor beta chains were read from a single sample in a study of blood T cell repertoires in COVID-19. The data were produced by immunoSEQ multiplex PCR, yet TCRdb's version contains in-frame clones alone and is incomplete. The data contain 60,000 or so clones, 80% to 90% of them singletons. Sequences were obtained from peripheral blood. All receptors come from an elderly man with acute or convalescent COVID-19. Both conserved end residues are part of each CDR3. D genes are given only for firm matches. Clone size is shown for a subset of rows, as once, few, many or a class of expanded clone.

V gene,CDR3 length,J gene,D gene,clone size,CDR3 protein,CDR3 DNA
TRBV5-1,16,TRBJ2-2,TRBD1,.,CASSERQGRGTGELFF,TGCGCCAGCAGCGAGAGACAGGGGAGAGGGACCGGGGAGCTGTTTTTT
TRBV2,16,TRBJ1-6,.,.,CASSELGVLGNSPLHF,TGTGCCAGCAGTGAACTCGGGGTCTTAGGTAATTCACCCCTCCACTTT
TRBV5-4,16,TRBJ1-6,.,.,CASSGSWGGSNSPLHF,TGTGCCAGCAGCGGGTCTTGGGGGGGGTCTAATTCACCCCTCCACTTT
TRBV12-3/TRBV12-4,13,TRBJ2-1,.,.,CASSSRTDNEQFF,TGTGCCAGCAGTTCACGGACAGACAATGAGCAGTTCTTC
TRBV7-9,15,TRBJ1-1,TRBD1,.,CASSLLTGMNTEAFF,TGTGCCAGCAGCCTTTTGACAGGGATGAACACTGAAGCTTTCTTT
TRBV11-3,15,TRBJ2-3,TRBD2,.,CASSLGTRRTDTQYF,TGTGCCAGCAGCCTAGGGACTAGACGCACAGATACGCAGTATTTT
TRBV5-6,16,TRBJ2-2,.,.,CASSPRAQGSAGELFF,TGTGCCAGCAGCCCTCGCGCGCAGGGTTCTGCCGGGGAGCTGTTTTTT
TRBV2,15,TRBJ2-4,.,.,CASSTQGVLGNIQYF,TGTGCCAGCAGTACACAGGGTGTATTAGGAAACATTCAGTACTTC
TRBV5-1,15,TRBJ1-1,TRBD1,once,CASSPQTGEYTEAFF,TGCGCCAGCAGCCCACAAACAGGGGAGTACACTGAAGCTTTCTTT
TRBV4-1,16,TRBJ1-5,.,.,CASSQDQGTGNQPQHF,TGCGCCAGCAGCCAAGACCAGGGTACGGGCAATCAGCCCCAGCATTTT
TRBV18,14,TRBJ1-1,.,.,CASSMDSMNTEAFF,TGTGCCAGCTCCATGGACAGCATGAACACTGAAGCTTTCTTT
TRBV5-6,16,TRBJ1-2,TRBD1,.,CASSLGTGVAYYGYTF,TGTGCCAGCAGCTTAGGGACAGGGGTCGCTTACTATGGCTACACCTTC
TRBV29-1,15,TRBJ1-1,TRBD1,.,CSVDWDRGRSLEAFF,TGCAGCGTTGATTGGGACAGGGGGCGAAGCCTTGAAGCTTTCTTT
TRBV5-1,16,TRBJ2-1,TRBD1,few,CASSRDREGSYNEQFF,TGCGCCAGCAGCCGAGACAGGGAAGGGTCCTACAATGAGCAGTTCTTC
TRBV5-1,13,TRBJ2-3,.,.,CASSYDRTDTQYF,TGCGCCAGCAGCTATGACAGAACAGATACGCAGTATTTT
TRBV19,14,TRBJ2-5,TRBD1,once,CASTPGQVQETQYF,TGTGCCAGTACCCCGGGACAGGTCCAAGAGACCCAGTACTTC
TRBV24-1,14,TRBJ2-3,.,.,CATSATTFPDTQYF,TGTGCCACCAGTGCCACGACTTTTCCAGATACGCAGTATTTT
TRBV12-5,17,TRBJ1-3,TRBD1,.,CASGLGGQPSSGNTIYF,TGTGCTAGTGGTTTGGGGGGACAGCCCAGCTCTGGAAACACCATATATTTT
TRBV7-8,13,TRBJ2-3,TRBD2,.,CASSLDGRGTQYF,TGTGCCAGCAGCTTAGATGGGCGGGGGACGCAGTATTTT
TRBV11-2,14,TRBJ2-4,.,.,CASSLSQGGNIQYF,TGTGCCAGCAGCTTATCGCAGGGTGGTAACATTCAGTACTTC
TRBV18,15,TRBJ2-5,.,.,CASSPPARTQETQYF,TGTGCCAGCTCACCACCGGCCCGCACCCAAGAGACCCAGTACTTC
TRBV12-3/TRBV12-4,12,TRBJ2-3,TRBD2,.,CASSETSDTQYF,TGTGCCAGCAGTGAGACTAGCGATACGCAGTATTTT
TRBV5-4,14,TRBJ2-7,TRBD2,.,CASSHGGDSYEQYF,TGTGCCAGCAGCCATGGGGGGGACTCCTACGAGCAGTACTTC
TRBV19,15,TRBJ2-1,TRBD1,.,CASSVTGGSGNEQFF,TGTGCCAGTAGTGTTACAGGGGGCTCGGGGAATGAGCAGTTCTTC
TRBV5-5,13,TRBJ2-7,.,.,CASSPYLAYEQYF,TGTGCCAGCAGTCCCTACCTAGCCTACGAGCAGTACTTC
TRBV7-2,15,TRBJ2-7,TRBD1,.,CASSVLGQGVYEQYF,TGTGCCAGCAGCGTTCTGGGACAGGGTGTCTACGAGCAGTACTTC
TRBV30,12,TRBJ1-5,.,.,CAIGQWDQPQHF,TGTGCCATAGGACAGTGGGATCAGCCCCAGCATTTT
TRBV10-3,14,TRBJ1-1,.,few,CAIREGVGDTEAFF,TGTGCCATCAGAGAGGGAGTAGGTGACACTGAAGCTTTCTTT
TRBV1,14,TRBJ2-1,.,few,CTSSGTSTDNEQFF,TGCACCAGCAGCGGGACTAGCACAGACAATGAGCAGTTCTTC
TRBV7-9,14,TRBJ1-2,TRBD1,few,CASSAGTGLLGYTF,TGTGCCAGCAGCGCGGGGACAGGTCTTCTTGGCTACACCTTC
TRBV19,13,TRBJ1-1,.,few,CASSVKRGTEAFF,TGTGCCAGTAGTGTCAAGAGAGGGACTGAAGCTTTCTTT
TRBV18,16,TRBJ1-3,TRBD1,.,CASSPSEGAYGNTIYF,TGTGCCAGCTCACCGAGCGAGGGGGCTTATGGAAACACCATATATTTT
TRBV7-2,15,TRBJ2-1,TRBD2,.,CASSWTSGGANEQFF,TGTGCCAGCAGCTGGACTAGCGGGGGGGCCAATGAGCAGTTCTTC
TRBV7-2,14,TRBJ2-5,.,.,CASSLGLPQETQYF,TGTGCCAGCAGCTTAGGACTACCTCAAGAGACCCAGTACTTC
TRBV7-9,14,TRBJ1-1,.,.,CASSLLFSGSEAFF,TGTGCCAGCAGCTTACTATTTTCGGGGAGTGAAGCTTTCTTT
TRBV30,15,TRBJ2-2,TRBD2,.,CAWSVAGGVAGELFF,TGTGCCTGGAGTGTAGCGGGGGGGGTCGCCGGGGAGCTGTTTTTT
TRBV5-1,15,TRBJ2-3,TRBD2,.,CASSSSGGEEDTQYF,TGCGCCAGCAGCTCTAGCGGGGGGGAGGAAGATACGCAGTATTTT
TRBV5-6,12,TRBJ1-1,.,.,CASSLGRTEAFF,TGTGCCAGCAGCTTGGGGAGGACTGAAGCTTTCTTT
TRBV20-1,13,TRBJ1-1,.,.,CSASGSANTEAFF,TGCAGTGCTAGTGGAAGCGCGAACACTGAAGCTTTCTTT
TRBV5-1,14,TRBJ2-7,TRBD2,.,CASRPAGGPGEQYF,TGCGCCAGCAGACCAGCGGGGGGGCCTGGCGAGCAGTACTTC
TRBV5-1,14,TRBJ1-1,.,.,CASSLAGKNTEAFF,TGCGCCAGCAGCTTGGCAGGGAAGAACACTGAAGCTTTCTTT
TRBV11-3,17,TRBJ2-2,TRBD1,.,CASTKPRQGANTGELFF,TGTGCCAGCACCAAGCCCCGACAGGGGGCGAACACCGGGGAGCTGTTTTTT
TRBV5-4,16,TRBJ1-2,TRBD1,.,CASSVSGTGGWYGYTF,TGTGCCAGCAGCGTCTCCGGGACAGGGGGTTGGTATGGCTACACCTTC
TRBV7-9,13,TRBJ1-5,TRBD1,.,CASSRDRDQPQHF,TGTGCCAGCAGCCGGGACAGGGATCAGCCCCAGCATTTT
TRBV5-1,15,TRBJ2-7,TRBD2,.,CASSFGSGGGKEQYF,TGCGCCAGCAGCTTCGGTAGCGGGGGCGGGAAGGAGCAGTACTTC
TRBV6-6,15,TRBJ1-4,.,.,CASSYSRQGNEKLFF,TGTGCCAGCAGTTACTCGAGGCAGGGGAATGAAAAACTGTTTTTT
TRBV14,19,TRBJ2-1,TRBD2,.,CASSHRPLAGDGSYNEQFF,TGTGCCAGCAGCCATCGGCCCCTAGCGGGGGATGGATCCTACAATGAGCAGTTCTTC
TRBV3-1/TRBV3-2,15,TRBJ1-2,.,.,CASSLTLDPSYGYTF,TGTGCCAGCAGCCTAACGTTGGATCCTAGCTATGGCTACACCTTC
TRBV27,14,TRBJ1-2,.,.,CASSFRQGRSGYTF,TGTGCCAGCAGTTTCCGTCAGGGGAGAAGTGGCTACACCTTC
TRBV5-4,15,TRBJ1-2,TRBD1,.,CASSLARDRGNGYTF,TGTGCCAGCAGCTTGGCCCGCGACAGGGGGAATGGCTACACCTTC
TRBV5-6,12,TRBJ1-2,.,.,CASSTGVGGYTF,TGTGCCAGCAGCACCGGGGTGGGGGGCTACACCTTC
TRBV6-1,15,TRBJ1-6,.,.,CASSDNWAGYSPLHF,TGTGCCAGCAGTGATAACTGGGCGGGGTATTCACCCCTCCACTTT
TRBV19,16,TRBJ1-2,.,.,CASSIAYREANYGYTF,TGTGCCAGTAGTATAGCGTATCGAGAGGCCAACTATGGCTACACCTTC
TRBV2,14,TRBJ1-5,.,.,CASRAGIWDQPQHF,TGTGCCAGCAGGGCGGGGATCTGGGATCAGCCCCAGCATTTT
TRBV13,14,TRBJ1-5,TRBD1,.,CASSAGGLKQPQHF,TGTGCCAGCAGCGCAGGGGGTCTCAAACAGCCCCAGCATTTT
TRBV18,16,TRBJ2-5,TRBD1,.,CASSPRLTGGEETQYF,TGTGCCAGCTCACCAAGATTGACAGGGGGCGAAGAGACCCAGTACTTC
TRBV2,15,TRBJ1-1,.,few,CASSFEGVVNTEAFF,TGTGCCAGCAGTTTTGAGGGGGTCGTGAACACTGAAGCTTTCTTT
TRBV27,15,TRBJ2-2,.,few,CASSRGTQNTGELFF,TGTGCCAGCAGCCGGGGGACTCAGAACACCGGGGAGCTGTTTTTT
TRBV4-2,21,TRBJ1-3,.,few,CASSQDVRGGPNRNSGNTIYF,TGTGCCAGCAGCCAAGATGTCCGCGGGGGCCCCAACCGCAACTCTGGAAACACCATATATTTT